This T cell receptor beta chain is from a study of blood T cell repertoires in COVID-19. Study-wide background: Whether acute or convalescent, the COVID-19 samples came from the United States, Italy and Spain. PBMCs, B-cell-depleted T cells, or T cells were the source of the cDNA or gDNA that made up the material.

Libraries were prepared by immunoSEQ multiplex PCR; TCRdb keeps only in-frame clonotypes and omits some of them. The sample has about 350,000 clones, roughly 87% seen once. The study recruited people aged about 18 to 90 years across roughly 25 US areas. Categorization into cohorts depended on clinical history that participants reported. Germline loops: CDR1 SEHNR, CDR2 FQNEAQ (reference sequence). The CDR3 contains 18 residues. V was cut by 5 bases and J by 0 bases, with 17 bases left in between. The chain links TRBV7-9 to TRBJ2-6, with a weak D call TRBD2 (6 bases). Sequencing was carried out using PBMCs or T cells enriched from blood (not recorded which). This receptor was identified in a woman aged 25 to 39 who had recovered from COVID-19. In DNA form, the CDR3 reads TGTGCCAGCAGCACCGGGGGTTTCGGAGGCTCTGGGGCCAACGTCCTGACTTTC. This encodes CASSTGGFGGSGANVLTF.